The clone carrying this T cell receptor (beta chain) showed up many times. Its cognate antigen is unknown. The data were taken from a study of early T cells in non-severe SARS-CoV-2 infection. At the level of the study: Bulk RNA isolated from unsorted whole blood underwent sequencing; chains were not paired.

Unique molecular identifiers tagged individual cDNA molecules. From the 5' RACE reads, TCRdb called clonotypes with MiXCR, one entry per CDR3 protein. The sample records roughly 60,000 distinct CDR3 sequences, 7.7% being singletons. V shed 5 bases and J shed 0 bases, with 13 bases lying between them. CDR1 is SGHVS and CDR2 is FQNEAQ in the germline V gene. This CDR3 is 15 amino acids long. Study results and caveats: Private and CD4 specificities were missed by VDJdb matching, skewed to anti-spike CD8.

Sequenced material: whole blood. The chain is built from TRBV7-8 and TRBJ1-1; D is ambiguous. This sequence was found in an adult who was a healthcare worker with PCR-confirmed SARS-CoV-2 infection or an uninfected control (not recorded which). The CDR3 coding sequence is TGTGCCAGCAGCGCTAGAGACGGATTGAACACTGAAGCTTTCTTT. It translates to CASSARDGLNTEAFF.